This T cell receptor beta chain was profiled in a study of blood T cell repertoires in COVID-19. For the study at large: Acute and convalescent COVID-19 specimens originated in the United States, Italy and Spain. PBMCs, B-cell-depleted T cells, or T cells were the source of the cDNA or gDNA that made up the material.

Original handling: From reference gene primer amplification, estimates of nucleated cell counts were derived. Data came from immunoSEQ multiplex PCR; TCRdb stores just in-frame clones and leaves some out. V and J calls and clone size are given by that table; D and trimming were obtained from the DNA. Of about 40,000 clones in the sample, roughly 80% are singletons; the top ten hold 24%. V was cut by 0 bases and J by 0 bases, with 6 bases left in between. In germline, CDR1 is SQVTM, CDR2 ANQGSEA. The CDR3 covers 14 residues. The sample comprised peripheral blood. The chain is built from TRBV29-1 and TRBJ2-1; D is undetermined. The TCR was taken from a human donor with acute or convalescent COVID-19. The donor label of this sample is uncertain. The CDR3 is CSVEDSSSYNEQFF. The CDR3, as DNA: TGCAGCGTTGAAGACTCGAGCTCCTACAATGAGCAGTTCTTC.